These T cell receptor beta chains were read from a single sample in a study of blood T cell repertoires in COVID-19. TCRdb keeps only in-frame clones here, not all; method: immunoSEQ multiplex PCR. The table records under 300,000 clones, 86% of them present only once. Specimen: peripheral blood. Receptors were obtained from a woman in her 30s with active or convalescent COVID-19. Each CDR3 is given with its conserved first and last residue. Each record gives: V gene, J gene, D gene, clone size, CDR3 protein, CDR3 DNA. A D gene is named only where the DNA matches it firmly. Only part of the rows carry a size: once, few, many, or a class if the clone is expanded.

>TRBV12-3/TRBV12-4|TRBJ1-3|.|.
CASSLALHSGF
TGTGCCAGCAGTTTAGCGTTACACTCGGGTTTT
>TRBV5-1|TRBJ2-3|.|.
CASSWGPEGADTQYF
TGCGCCAGCAGCTGGGGGCCTGAGGGGGCAGATACGCAGTATTTT
>TRBV7-9|TRBJ1-2|.|.
CASSPLYLSSYGYTF
TGTGCCAGCAGCCCCCTTTATTTGAGTTCCTATGGCTACACCTTC
>TRBV30|TRBJ2-2|TRBD2|.
CAWSVRLAGALRGELFF
TGTGCCTGGAGTGTAAGACTAGCGGGGGCCCTGCGAGGGGAGCTGTTTTTT
>TRBV2|TRBJ2-5|.|.
CASSLGTARGLETQYF
TGTGCCAGCAGTCTTGGAACGGCGCGGGGACTTGAGACCCAGTACTTC
>TRBV10-2|TRBJ2-3|TRBD2|.
CASSEWGGEDTQYF
TGCGCCAGCAGTGAGTGGGGGGGGGAGGATACGCAGTATTTT
>TRBV19|TRBJ1-2|TRBD1|.
CASSPGTGYGYTF
TGTGCCAGTAGTCCGGGGACAGGCTATGGCTACACCTTC
>TRBV27|TRBJ1-5|.|few
CASRVLGQPQHF
TGTGCCAGCAGAGTTCTCGGGCAGCCCCAGCATTTT
>TRBV4-3|TRBJ1-2|.|.
CASSQVSASYGYTF
TGCGCCAGCAGCCAAGTATCGGCTAGCTATGGCTACACCTTC
>TRBV12-3/TRBV12-4|TRBJ2-7|.|few
CASSSVYEQYF
TGTGCCAGCAGTTCTGTCTACGAGCAGTACTTC
>TRBV24-1|TRBJ1-5|TRBD1|.
CATSLTGSNQPQHF
TGTGCCACCAGCCTGACAGGGAGCAATCAGCCCCAGCATTTT
>TRBV6-5|TRBJ1-6|.|.
CASSYSAGKDSPLHF
TGTGCCAGCAGTTACTCGGCGGGGAAGGATTCACCCCTCCACTTT
>TRBV7-3|TRBJ1-6|TRBD1|.
CASIRIPGQNNSPLHF
TGTGCCAGCATCAGAATCCCGGGACAGAATAATTCACCCCTCCACTTT
>TRBV6-5|TRBJ1-2|.|.
CASSSDREFYGYTF
TGTGCCAGCAGTTCCGACCGGGAATTCTATGGCTACACCTTC
>TRBV19|TRBJ1-1|.|.
CASSRDRYTEAFF
TGTGCCAGTAGTCGGGATAGGTACACTGAAGCTTTCTTT
>TRBV10-3|TRBJ1-5|.|.
CAISESRGMSNQPQHF
TGTGCCATCAGTGAGTCGCGAGGGATGAGCAATCAGCCCCAGCATTTT
>TRBV30|TRBJ1-5|.|.
CAWSASNQPQHF
TGTGCCTGGAGTGCAAGCAATCAGCCCCAGCATTTT
>TRBV19|TRBJ1-1|.|.
CASSARTNTEAFF
TGTGCCAGTAGCGCCAGAACGAACACTGAAGCTTTCTTT
>TRBV27|TRBJ2-3|.|.
CATSIGLFTDTQYF
TGTGCCACTTCAATAGGACTTTTCACAGATACGCAGTATTTT
>TRBV27|TRBJ2-5|.|.
CASSLSGPRETQYF
TGTGCCAGCAGTTTATCGGGCCCCCGGGAGACCCAGTACTTC
>TRBV14|TRBJ2-7|.|.
CASSFRGTFASYEQYF
TGTGCCAGCAGCTTCCGAGGGACTTTTGCCTCCTACGAGCAGTACTTC
>TRBV5-1|TRBJ2-3|.|once
CASSFSGSTDTQYF
TGCGCCAGCAGCTTCAGCGGCAGCACAGATACGCAGTATTTT
>TRBV3-1/TRBV3-2|TRBJ2-3|TRBD2|.
CASSQVASGSTDTQYF
TGTGCCAGCAGCCAAGTCGCTAGCGGAAGCACAGATACGCAGTATTTT
>TRBV10-1|TRBJ2-5|.|few
CASSGGSQETQYF
TGCGCCAGCAGTGGAGGGTCCCAAGAGACCCAGTACTTC
>TRBV10-3|TRBJ1-1|.|.
CAISESGGGVNTEAFF
TGTGCCATCAGTGAGTCAGGAGGGGGGGTGAACACTGAAGCTTTCTTT
>TRBV5-4|TRBJ2-3|TRBD2|.
CASSLDSGATDTQYF
TGTGCCAGCAGCTTGGACAGCGGGGCCACAGATACGCAGTATTTT
>TRBV21-1|TRBJ2-4|.|once
CASPEGGVENIQYF
TGTGCCAGCCCGGAGGGGGGGGTCGAAAACATTCAGTACTTC
>TRBV7-9|TRBJ1-1|.|.
CASSLRAQDLEAFF
TGTGCCAGCAGCCTCCGCGCCCAGGATCTTGAAGCTTTCTTT
>TRBV9|TRBJ2-3|.|.
CASSDGGPADTQYF
TGTGCCAGCAGCGACGGGGGGCCGGCAGATACGCAGTATTTT
>TRBV5-6|TRBJ1-5|TRBD1|.
CASNDDRGNQPQHF
TGTGCCAGCAACGACGACAGGGGCAATCAGCCCCAGCATTTT
>TRBV30|TRBJ1-5|.|.
CAWSVQDSGNQPQHF
TGTGCCTGGAGTGTACAGGACAGTGGGAATCAGCCCCAGCATTTT
>TRBV27|TRBJ2-3|TRBD2|.
CASSTLAGGHTDTQYF
TGTGCCAGCAGTACTCTAGCGGGGGGTCACACAGATACGCAGTATTTT
>TRBV7-9|TRBJ1-3|.|.
CASSLSSGNTIYF
TGTGCCAGCAGCCTGTCCTCTGGAAACACCATATATTTT
>TRBV6-5|TRBJ2-3|TRBD1|.
CASSTGGDTQYF
TGTGCCAGCAGTACAGGGGGAGATACGCAGTATTTT
>TRBV29-1|TRBJ1-1|.|once
CSALDGENTEAFF
TGCAGCGCTCTAGACGGGGAGAACACTGAAGCTTTCTTT
>TRBV21-1|TRBJ1-2|.|.
CASSKGREGQGKGYTF
TGTGCCAGCAGCAAAGGGAGGGAGGGACAGGGAAAAGGCTACACCTTC
>TRBV5-1|TRBJ1-4|.|once
CASSRYRATNEKLFF
TGCGCCAGCAGCCGTTACAGGGCAACTAATGAAAAACTGTTTTTT
>TRBV9|TRBJ1-2|.|once
CASSVGLQALYTF
TGTGCCAGCAGCGTAGGCCTTCAAGCTTTGTACACCTTC
>TRBV5-1|TRBJ1-2|TRBD1|once
CASSFGGTGDGYTF
TGCGCCAGCAGTTTCGGGGGGACAGGGGATGGCTACACCTTC
>TRBV20-1|TRBJ2-4|TRBD2|.
CSASLAGGKNIQYF
TGCAGTGCTAGTCTAGCGGGGGGCAAAAACATTCAGTACTTC
>TRBV7-2|TRBJ2-7|.|.
CASSLRMDRSYEQYF
TGTGCCAGCAGCCTAAGAATGGACAGATCGTACGAGCAGTACTTC
>TRBV6-1|TRBJ1-2|TRBD1|once
CASSERDRANYGYTF
TGTGCCAGCAGTGAGAGGGACAGGGCTAACTATGGCTACACCTTC
>TRBV5-1|TRBJ2-1|TRBD2|.
CASSGAGGGNEQFF
TGCGCCAGCAGCGGAGCGGGGGGAGGCAATGAGCAGTTCTTC
>TRBV19|TRBJ1-4|.|.
CASRGAGPTFGYEKLFF
TGTGCCAGTAGGGGCGCGGGACCCACCTTTGGGTACGAAAAACTGTTTTTT
>TRBV19|TRBJ1-2|.|.
CASSMGGLDGYTF
TGTGCCAGTAGTATGGGGGGTCTTGATGGCTACACCTTC
>TRBV6-6|TRBJ1-2|.|.
CASSYSVDSFNYGYTF
TGTGCCAGCAGTTACTCGGTAGATAGCTTTAACTATGGCTACACCTTC
>TRBV5-4|TRBJ1-3|TRBD1|.
CASSLVGQGSGNTIYF
TGTGCCAGCAGCTTGGTGGGACAGGGCTCTGGAAACACCATATATTTT